The 21 T cell receptor beta chains below were found in one sample sequenced in a study of T cell responses to AZD1222 COVID-19 vaccine. This table comes from immunoSEQ multiplex PCR, and its TCRdb copy is limited to in-frame clones, with some not included. Altogether approximately 120,000 clones are present, 75% to 90% being singletons, with the ten largest covering 4% to 6%. The sample in question was peripheral blood, obtained on day 0 of AZD1222 vaccination. The receptor set was obtained from an adult in good health.

The sample holds one count of this clone. V usage is TRBV9 and J usage is TRBJ2-1, with 12 bases identical to TRBD2. The junction had 9 bases not matched to a gene; V was cut back by 4 bases and J by 7 bases. The CDR3 is 16 amino acids. Germline CDR1 is SGDLS and CDR2 is YYNGEE. The CDR3 protein is CASSLSPSGRANEQFF. The CDR3 DNA reads TGTGCCAGCAGCCTAAGTCCTAGCGGGAGGGCTAATGAGCAGTTCTTC.

The gene calls are TRBV9 and TRBJ1-3; D may be TRBD1 (5 bases). Germline CDR1 reads SGDLS; CDR2 reads YYNGEE. The ends were cut back, 4 bases at V and 2 bases at J, with 10 bases in the middle. The CDR3 loop spans 14 amino acids. The CDR3 is CASSPDIAGNTIYF. The CDR3 DNA is TGTGCCAGCAGCCCGGACATAGCTGGAAACACCATATATTTT. The full variable domain, with the rest looked up from reference TRBV9 and TRBJ1-3, is DSGVTQTPKHLITATGQRVTLRCSPRSGDLSVYWYQQSLDQGLQFLIQYYNGEERAKGNILERFSAQQFPDLHSELNLSSLELGDSALYFCASSPDIAGNTIYFGEGSWLTVV.

J is TRBJ1-5 and V is TRBV28; D ambiguous. Per germline, CDR1 MDHEN and CDR2 SYDVKM. V was cut by 11 bases and J by 7 bases, with 9 bases left in between. This CDR3 contains 10 residues. CDR3 in DNA: TGTGCCGGCGGGGTGCAGCCCCAGCATTTT. Its translation: CAGGVQPQHF. The variable domain in full, with the rest retrieved from reference TRBV28 and TRBJ1-5, is DVKVTQSSRYLVKRTGEKVFLECVQDMDHENMFWYRQDPGLGLRLIYFSYDVKMKEKGDIPEGYSVSREKKERFSLILESASTNQTSMYLCAGGVQPQHFGDGTRLSIL.

The V call is TRBV3-1 (or the pseudogene TRBV3-2), the J call TRBJ2-3, with TRBD2 matching over 9 bases. The CDR3 consists of 15 residues. Unmatched junction bases numbered 6, after V lost 4 bases and J lost 4 bases. Germline CDR1 and CDR2: LGHDT and YNNKEL (reference sequence). The CDR3 spells CASSPGLARADTQYF. The CDR3 DNA is TGTGCCAGCAGCCCGGGACTAGCTAGGGCAGATACGCAGTATTTT.

The CDR3 nucleotides are TGTGCCAGCAGGGACCTCGGGGGGAACACCATATATTTT. Residues: CASRDLGGNTIYF. The chain is built from TRBV6-5 and TRBJ1-3; possibly TRBD1 for D (5 bases). Per germline, CDR1 MNHEY and CDR2 SVGAGI. Trimming removed 6 bases from V and 7 bases from J, with 13 bases in between. This CDR3 has 13 residues.

This clone occurred once. V is TRBV7-9 and J is TRBJ1-2, with 8 bases aligning to TRBD1. CDR1 and CDR2 from the germline V gene are SEHNR and FQNEAQ (reference sequence). CDR3 length equals 16 residues. With V trimmed by 5 bases and J by 8 bases, 16 bases remained unmatched. The CDR3 bases are TGTGCCAGCAGCCCGCAATCGGGCAGGGGGCTTTCCGGCTACACCTTC. Translated, it gives CASSPQSGRGLSGYTF.

The chain is built from TRBV5-5 and TRBJ2-3; 14 nucleotides match TRBD2. CDR3 size: 19 residues. The trim removed 3 bases at V and 1 base at J, leaving 10 bases unmatched. Per the germline V gene, CDR1 is SGHKS and CDR2 is YYEKEE (reference sequence). The DNA of the CDR3 is TGTGCCAGCAGCTCGCCGGGACTAGCGGGAGAGTGGGGCACAGATACGCAGTATTTT. Protein product: CASSSPGLAGEWGTDTQYF. The full variable domain, rest sourced from reference TRBV5-5 and TRBJ2-3, is DAGVTQSPTHLIKTRGQQVTLRCSPISGHKSVSWYQQVLGQGPQFIFQYYEKEERGRGNFPDRFSARQFPNYSSELNVNALLLGDSALYLCASSSPGLAGEWGTDTQYFGPGTRLTVL.

V is TRBV28 and J is TRBJ1-1; D possibly corresponds to TRBD1 (6 bases). The CDR3 loop spans 15 amino acids. Germline lookup yields CDR1 MDHEN and CDR2 SYDVKM. V lost 5 bases and J lost 3, with 16 bases in between. The DNA of the CDR3 is TGTGCCAGCAGTCCCTGGGGGGCTAAGGACACTGAAGCTTTCTTT. This encodes CASSPWGAKDTEAFF.

The chain is built from TRBV5-1 and TRBJ1-2; possibly TRBD1 for D (5 bases). Germline loops: CDR1 SGHRS, CDR2 YFSETQ. Between the trimmed V and J ends, which lost 0 bases and 8 bases, there was a span of 17 bases. The CDR3 runs to 15 residues. The CDR3: CASSLAGEQVRGYTF. In nucleotides, the CDR3 is TGCGCCAGCAGCTTGGCCGGGGAACAGGTCAGAGGCTACACCTTC.

CDR3 loop: CASSYSLGAEAFF. The CDR3 DNA sequence: TGTGCCAGCAGTTACTCTCTAGGCGCTGAAGCTTTCTTT. The rearrangement joins TRBV12-3 or TRBV12-4 to TRBJ1-1; no clear D. V lost 4 bases and J lost 6, with 12 bases in between. The CDR3 totals 13 residues.

The chain links TRBV12-3 or TRBV12-4 to TRBJ1-1; TRBD1 might be the D (6 bases). This CDR3 spans 13 amino acids. The ends were cut back, 6 bases at V and 10 bases at J, with 18 bases in the middle. In DNA, the CDR3 is TGTGCCAGCAGGTACTCGTGGGGGCTTGGAGCTTTCTTT. Protein product: CASRYSWGLGAFF.

The CDR3 sequence: CASSLGPENRGTGELFF. For the CDR3, the DNA is TGTGCCAGCAGTTTGGGGCCCGAGAATAGAGGCACCGGGGAGCTGTTTTTT. The V call is TRBV27, the J call TRBJ2-2, with D perhaps matching TRBD1 (5 bases). From germline, CDR1 is MNHEY and CDR2 SMNVEV (reference sequence). This CDR3 region has 17 residues. V lost 3 bases and J 4 bases, leaving 18 bases between the germline ends.

This chain joins TRBV18 and TRBJ1-2; 11 bases fit TRBD1. Trimming at V came to 4 bases and at J to 10 bases, leaving 2 bases not matched to a gene. The CDR3 has 12 amino acids. Germline values: CDR1 KGHSH, CDR2 LQKENI. The CDR3 sequence is CASSQDRGHYTF. The CDR3 nucleotides are TGTGCCAGCTCACAGGACAGGGGGCACTACACCTTC.

The J gene is TRBJ2-7, the V gene TRBV11-2, with D possibly matching TRBD2 (6 bases). This CDR3 region has 14 residues. V was clipped by 0 bases and J by 3 bases, with 9 bases between them. CDR1 and CDR2 (germline): SGHAT, FQNNGV. CDR3 nucleotide sequence: TGTGCCAGCAGCTTAGATGGGGGGAGCTACGAGCAGTACTTC. Protein product: CASSLDGGSYEQYF.

The rearrangement joins TRBV5-1 to TRBJ1-2; possibly TRBD1 for D (5 bases). Trimming shortened V by 3 bases and J by 4 bases, and 13 bases separated the two germline ends. The CDR3 loop spans 14 amino acids. Germline values: CDR1 SGHRS, CDR2 YFSETQ. The CDR3 bases are TGCGCCAGCAGCTCCGGAGACAGAACCTATGGCTACACCTTC. It translates to CASSSGDRTYGYTF. The full variable domain, rest sourced from reference TRBV5-1 and TRBJ1-2, is KAGVTQTPRYLIKTRGQQVTLSCSPISGHRSVSWYQQTPGQGLQFLFEYFSETQRNKGNFPGRFSGRQFSNSRSEMNVSTLELGDSALYLCASSSGDRTYGYTFGSGTRLTVV.

This clone was seen more than once but under ten times. The chain has TRBV10-1 and TRBJ1-1, with D perhaps matching TRBD1 (5 bases). CDR3 length: 15 amino acids. Germline CDR1 reads WNHNN; CDR2 reads SYGVQD (reference sequence). The ends were cut back, 2 bases at V and 2 bases at J, with 12 bases in the middle. CDR3 in amino acids: CASSERGTPNTEAFF. In DNA form, the CDR3 reads TGCGCCAGCAGTGAGAGGGGTACACCCAACACTGAAGCTTTCTTT.

This sequence joins TRBV28 and TRBJ1-1, with 7 bases identical to TRBD1. The CDR3 spans 13 residues. The V gene end was trimmed by 1 base and the J gene end by 10 bases; junction bases not matched to a gene: 6. Germline V lookup: CDR1 MDHEN, CDR2 SYDVKM. CDR3 sequence: CASSLLGGAGAFF. CDR3 in DNA: TGTGCCAGCAGTTTATTAGGGGGCGCTGGAGCTTTCTTT.

The rearrangement uses TRBV7-2 and TRBJ1-1; D not certain. The CDR3 length is 14 residues. Germline values: CDR1 SGHTA, CDR2 FQGNSA. V gave up 3 bases and J gave up 3 bases, with 11 bases separating them. DNA of the CDR3: TGTGCCAGCAGCTTTGCTCCCGGGGACACTGAAGCTTTCTTT. As protein: CASSFAPGDTEAFF.

The chain couples TRBV7-6 to TRBJ2-7, with unresolved D. This CDR3 has 13 residues. Germline CDR1 and CDR2: SGHVS and FNYEAQ. V lost 2 bases and J 3 bases, leaving 8 bases between the germline ends. The CDR3 coding sequence is TGTGCCAGCAGCTTAATTATGGACTACGAGCAGTACTTC. This codes for CASSLIMDYEQYF.

The CDR3 region is CASTLGYSLNEKLFF. The CDR3 DNA reads as TGTGCCAGCACCTTGGGGTACAGCCTTAATGAAAAACTGTTTTTT. The rearrangement links TRBV28 to TRBJ1-4; D gene uncertain. Per the germline V gene, CDR1 is MDHEN and CDR2 is SYDVKM. The CDR3 has 15 residues. V dropped 7 bases and J dropped 4 bases, with 16 bases sitting between them. Full variable domain (rest looked up from reference TRBV28 and TRBJ1-4): DVKVTQSSRYLVKRTGEKVFLECVQDMDHENMFWYRQDPGLGLRLIYFSYDVKMKEKGDIPEGYSVSREKKERFSLILESASTNQTSMYLCASTLGYSLNEKLFFGSGTQLSVL.

The chain couples TRBV4-2 to TRBJ2-1, with 7 bases matching TRBD2. Unmatched junction bases numbered 4, after V lost 1 base and J lost 4 bases. There are 15 residues in the CDR3. Looked up from germline, CDR1 is LGHNA and CDR2 is YNFKEQ. The CDR3 is CASSQGAGEYNEQFF. For the CDR3, the DNA is TGTGCCAGCAGCCAAGGGGCGGGGGAGTACAATGAGCAGTTCTTC.